Presented here are 14 T cell receptor beta chains from one specimen sequenced in a study of response to subunit inactivated influenza vaccine. Via MiXCR, TCRdb re-called the RT-PCR reads, giving one row per CDR3 protein. The repertoire holds roughly 570,000 distinct CDR3 sequences, with approximately 13% as singletons. The material sequenced was PBMCs from blood, taken roughly 6 weeks after vaccination. These receptors were obtained from a man in his forties or fifties who received an inactivated influenza vaccine.

The rearrangement links TRBV7-6 to TRBJ2-2; D call uncertain. The germline V gene encodes CDR1 SGHVS and CDR2 FNYEAQ. The CDR3 consists of 14 residues. Between the trimmed V and J ends, which lost 5 bases and 6 bases, there was a span of 13 bases. This CDR3 reads CASSQEGAPGELFF. CDR3 nucleotides: TGTGCCAGCAGCCAAGAAGGTGCCCCCGGGGAGCTGTTTTTT.

This clonotype was counted between two and nine times. The junction differs from germline at one of its ends, possibly a read error. The rearrangement links TRBV6-5 to TRBJ1-5; D is possibly TRBD1 (6 bases). The CDR3 totals 16 residues. Germline-derived CDR1 and CDR2 are MNHEY and SVGAGI. The CDR3 region has the DNA TGTGCCAGCAGTGACTCCCAACAGGGCGGTAAAATGCCCCAGCATTTT. This sequence encodes CASSDSQQGGKMPQHF.

This chain connects TRBV10-3 to TRBJ1-2, with D maybe TRBD1 (6 bases). Trimming left V 2 bases short and J 6 bases short, with 13 bases between. Germline assignment: CDR1 ENHRY and CDR2 SYGVKD. This CDR3 comprises 14 residues. CDR3 nucleotide sequence: TGTGCCATCAGTGAGGAAGGGACAATGGATGGCTACACCTTC. Residues: CAISEEGTMDGYTF.

V gene TRBV20-1 combines with J gene TRBJ1-2, with D possibly being TRBD1 (5 bases). The CDR3 is 14 amino acids. Per germline, CDR1 DFQATT and CDR2 SNEGSKA (reference sequence). Trimming removed 6 bases from V and 8 bases from J, with 22 bases in between. Written as DNA, the CDR3 is TGCAGTGCGGGGCGGGAGACGTCGGGTCGGGGCTACACCTTC. This encodes CSAGRETSGRGYTF.

The V and J genes are TRBV28 and TRBJ1-5; no firm D call. This CDR3 spans 14 amino acids. Germline V gene sequence: CDR1 MDHEN, CDR2 SYDVKM. Trimming pared 6 bases from V and 3 bases from J, leaving 12 bases between. The CDR3 is CASRPRPINQPQHF. CDR3 coding DNA: TGTGCCAGCAGACCGCGCCCGATCAATCAGCCCCAGCATTTT. Looking up the rest from reference TRBV28 and TRBJ1-5 gives the full variable domain: DVKVTQSSRYLVKRTGEKVFLECVQDMDHENMFWYRQDPGLGLRLIYFSYDVKMKEKGDIPEGYSVSREKKERFSLILESASTNQTSMYLCASRPRPINQPQHFGDGTRLSIL.

This clonotype was seen a handful of times. This chain links TRBV25-1 with TRBJ2-5; possibly TRBD2 for D (5 bases). V was clipped by 3 bases and J by 4 bases, with 9 bases between them. The CDR3 runs to 13 residues. Germline CDR1 and CDR2: MGHDK and SYGVNS. The CDR3 loop is CASSETGRETQYF. DNA of the CDR3: TGTGCCAGCAGTGAGACGGGGAGAGAGACCCAGTACTTC.

The CDR3 sequence: CAIGQLSYEQYF. The CDR3 coding sequence is TGTGCCATAGGACAGCTCTCCTACGAGCAGTACTTC. The J gene is TRBJ2-7, the V gene TRBV10-3; the D gene is possibly TRBD1 (6 bases). Trimming removed 9 bases at V and 0 bases at J, with 9 bases between. CDR1 and CDR2 from the germline V gene are ENHRY and SYGVKD. This CDR3 is 12 amino acids long.

This clonotype was picked up a small number of times. This chain links TRBV5-1 with TRBJ2-7; 10 positions match TRBD1. V gave up 1 base and J gave up 6 bases; unmatched junction bases: 7. This CDR3 is 15 amino acids long. The germline CDR1 and CDR2 sequences are SGHRS and YFSETQ. Here the CDR3 reads CASSLPGTGVSEQYF. In nucleotides, the CDR3 is TGCGCCAGCAGCTTGCCCGGGACAGGGGTATCCGAGCAGTACTTC.

This chain uses TRBV15 with TRBJ2-7; 8 nucleotides match TRBD1. After removal of 3 bases from V and 5 bases from J, the junction contained 12 bases not matched to a gene. The CDR3 contains 16 residues. Germline V gene sequence: CDR1 LNHNV, CDR2 YYDKDF (reference sequence). CDR3 in DNA: TGTGCCACCAGCAGCCACCGGGACAGGAGGGGACACGAGCAGTACTTC. Its protein product is CATSSHRDRRGHEQYF.

This clonotype occurred many times. Written as DNA, the CDR3 is TGTGCCACCAGTGGGGATACAGATACGCAGTATTTT. Translation gives CATSGDTDTQYF. This chain joins TRBV24-1 and TRBJ2-3; D is unresolved. The CDR3 has 12 amino acids. Germline V gene data show CDR1 as KGHDR and CDR2 as SFDVKD. V was clipped by 5 bases and J by 3 bases, with 5 bases between them.

The genes are TRBV29-1 and TRBJ2-7; D ambiguous. The germline gives CDR1 SQVTM, CDR2 ANQGSEA. The CDR3 runs 13 residues. The V end lost 3 bases, the J end lost 0 bases, and 9 bases lay between the germline ends. The CDR3 sequence: CSVEAGGSYEQYF. Written as DNA, the CDR3 is TGCAGCGTTGAGGCAGGTGGCTCCTACGAGCAGTACTTC.

This clonotype was recorded many times. The gene calls are TRBV12-3 or TRBV12-4 and TRBJ1-2; D is possibly TRBD1 (6 bases). The CDR3 is 14 amino acids. V lost 3 bases and J lost 5, with 13 bases in between. The chain's CDR3 is CASSFQGHGYGYTF. DNA of the CDR3: TGTGCCAGCAGTTTCCAGGGGCATGGGTATGGCTACACCTTC.

This clonotype was detected many times. The genes are TRBV19 and TRBJ2-5, with 13 nucleotides matching TRBD2. The CDR3 has 15 residues. With 6 bases clipped from V and 3 bases from J, the junction kept 4 bases outside the gene matches. CDR1 and CDR2 (germline): LNHDA, SQIVND (reference sequence). In DNA, the CDR3 is TGTGCCAGTAGACGGACTAGCGGGGGAAAAGAGACCCAGTACTTC. Translated: CASRRTSGGKETQYF. Filled out from reference TRBV19 and TRBJ2-5, the complete variable domain reads DGGITQSPKYLFRKEGQNVTLSCEQNLNHDAMYWYRQDPGQGLRLIYYSQIVNDFQKGDIAEGYSVSREKKESFPLTVTSAQKNPTAFYLCASRRTSGGKETQYFGPGTRLLVL.

A few counts support this clonotype. The gene calls are TRBV5-1 and TRBJ1-1, with unresolved D. V shed 4 bases and J shed 6 bases, with 13 bases lying between them. Germline CDR1 is SGHRS and CDR2 is YFSETQ. The CDR3 sequence is 13 residues long. CDR3 region: CASSQDLNPEAFF. CDR3 sequence (DNA): TGCGCCAGCAGCCAGGACTTAAACCCTGAAGCTTTCTTT.